These 21 T cell receptor beta chains originate from one sample sequenced in a study of CD8+CD57+ T cells in acquired aplastic anemia. For CDR3 and TCR beta VDJ profiling, genomic DNA was the template used. TCRdb processed the reads anew with MiXCR; each CDR3 protein has one entry. This sample has about 400,000 distinct CDR3 sequences, with 55% to 75% found just once. Sequencing was done on a sample of sorted CD4+, CD8+, or CD8+CD57+ T cells (not recorded which) from PBMCs. Receptors were obtained from a human donor in good health, serving as a control.

For this clonotype: This clone may be a read error of a much larger clone one base away. The chain uses TRBV6-5 and TRBJ1-1; unclear D gene. Trimming removed 7 bases from V and 1 base from J, with 4 bases in between. The CDR3 runs to 11 residues. The germline V gene encodes CDR1 MNHEY and CDR2 SVGAGI. The CDR3 region is CASMQNTEAFF. The CDR3 coding sequence is TGTGCCAGCATGCAGAACACTGAAGCTTTCTTT.

The chain is built from TRBV20-1 and TRBJ1-2, with D perhaps TRBD1 (5 bases). Trimming cost V 0 bases and J 4 bases, with 15 bases left between them. The germline gives CDR1 DFQATT, CDR2 SNEGSKA (reference sequence). The CDR3 runs 15 residues. CDR3 in amino acids: CSAREPPRGIYGYTF. CDR3 nucleotides: TGCAGTGCTAGAGAACCCCCACGGGGCATCTATGGCTACACCTTC.

This sequence joins TRBV7-9 and TRBJ2-2; D is undetermined. Trimming pared 3 bases from V and 3 bases from J, leaving 20 bases between. The CDR3 covers 18 residues. Germline V CDR1 and CDR2: SEHNR, FQNEAQ (reference sequence). CDR3 DNA: TGTGCCAGCAGCTTGGAAGTAGGGAACTATGGCTACACCGGGGAGCTGTTTTTT. Its translation: CASSLEVGNYGYTGELFF.

The chain joins TRBV7-9 to TRBJ1-2; unclear D gene. The CDR3 runs 11 residues. The V end was cut by 2 bases, the J end by 6 bases, with 4 bases between. Germline CDR1 SEHNR, CDR2 FQNEAQ (reference sequence). CDR3 DNA: TGTGCCAGCAGCTTAATGGATGGCTACACCTTC. Amino acid sequence: CASSLMDGYTF.

For this clonotype: This may arise from a read error, as a much more abundant clone is one base away. This chain connects TRBV12-3 or TRBV12-4 to TRBJ1-5; D is possibly TRBD1 (5 bases). V lost 3 bases, J lost 5 bases, and 20 bases lay in between. This CDR3 is built from 17 residues. CDR3 residues: CASSFGFGRVSYQPQHF. The CDR3 DNA sequence: TGTGCCAGCAGTTTCGGTTTTGGCAGGGTGAGCTATCAGCCCCAGCATTTT.

Notes on this clonotype: Since the CDR3 does not end with the conserved phenylalanine or tryptophan, this likely comes from a read error. The DNA is left out, because the CDR3 cannot be placed on it with certainty; the CDR3 is given as TCRdb lists it. This sequence joins TRBV7-7 and TRBJ1-1; no check of the table's D call, TRBD1, against the DNA was made. Germline assignment: CDR1 SSHAT and CDR2 FNYEAQ (reference sequence). Counting both end residues, the CDR3 totals 13 amino acids. CDR3 sequence: CASSVDGAGNELY.

The chain uses TRBV5-1 and TRBJ2-3; 9 nucleotides align to TRBD1. The CDR3 length is 15 residues. Germline V gives CDR1 SGHRS, CDR2 YFSETQ. The V and J ends lost 6 bases and 5 bases, in that order; junction bases with no gene match: 10. The CDR3 loop is CASTPDRGARDTQYF. The CDR3 region has the DNA TGCGCCAGCACTCCTGACAGGGGGGCCAGAGATACGCAGTATTTT.

This clonotype was recorded many times. The V gene is TRBV5-1, the J gene TRBJ2-5; TRBD1 matches 7 bases. The length of the CDR3 is 14 residues. Germline V gene lookup returns CDR1 SGHRS and CDR2 YFSETQ. V gave up 4 bases and J gave up 1 base; unmatched junction bases: 4. The DNA of the CDR3 is TGCGCCAGCAGCACCGGGGACAGCCAAGAGACCCAGTACTTC. It translates to CASSTGDSQETQYF.

In regard to this clonotype: A single base separates this from a much larger clone, so it may be a read error. V is TRBV12-3 or TRBV12-4 and J is TRBJ2-1; a possible D gene is TRBD1 (7 bases). The CDR3 has 13 residues. The germline V and J ends were trimmed by 6 bases and 4 bases, with 10 bases remaining between them. CDR3 in amino acids: CASSSGGYNEQFF. DNA for the CDR3: TGTGCCAGCAGCTCAGGGGGGTACAATGAGCAGTTCTTC.

As regards this clonotype: Germline and junction disagree at one end, which may indicate a read error. This chain connects TRBV7-2 to TRBJ2-7; 9 nucleotides align to TRBD1. The CDR3 is 14 amino acids. The germline V gene encodes CDR1 SGHTA and CDR2 FQGNSA. CDR3 in DNA: TGTGCCAGCAGCTTAGCCGCCGGGACAGGGTCCACGTGCTTC. This gives the protein CASSLAAGTGSTCF. The full variable domain, its missing parts supplied by reference TRBV7-2 and TRBJ2-7, is GAGVSQSPSNKVTEKGKDVELRCDPISGHTALYWYRQSLGQGLEFLIYFQGNSAPDKSGLPSDRFSAERTGGSVSTLTIQRTQQEDSAVYLCASSLAAGTGSTCFGPGTRLTVT.

A word on this clonotype: A much larger clone is a single base away; this may be a read error. The CDR3 ends on some other residue instead of the conserved phenylalanine or tryptophan, so this is likely a read error. This sequence joins TRBV4-3 and TRBJ2-2; D unresolved. Trimming stripped 0 bases from V and 4 bases from J, with 12 bases between. Germline assignment: CDR1 LGHNA and CDR2 YSLEER. This CDR3 comprises 16 residues. The CDR3 is CASSQDGRRFTGELFS. The CDR3 DNA is TGCGCCAGCAGCCAAGATGGTCGGCGGTTCACCGGGGAGCTGTTTTCT.

This clonotype has only a few counts. J is TRBJ1-4 and V is TRBV19, with 9 bases aligning to TRBD1. Trimming took 7 bases from V and 8 from J; bases not matched to a gene: 5. The germline V gene encodes CDR1 LNHDA and CDR2 SQIVND (reference sequence). This CDR3 is 13 amino acids long. The CDR3 region has the DNA TGTGCCAGTAACGACAGGGGGATCGAAAAACTGTTTTTT. Protein: CASNDRGIEKLFF.

J is TRBJ2-5 and V is TRBV2; D may be TRBD1 or TRBD2 (5 bases each). This CDR3 comprises 13 residues. V dropped 6 bases and J dropped 9 bases, with 17 bases sitting between them. Per germline, CDR1 SNHLY and CDR2 FYNNEI. In nucleotides, the CDR3 is TGTGCCAGCAGGAGCGCAGGGTCGGAGGCCCAGTACTTC. Translating gives CASRSAGSEAQYF.

Worth noting for this clonotype: One end of the junction does not line up with germline, which may come from a read error. The chain has TRBV24-1 and TRBJ1-2; the D is unclear. The CDR3 has 13 residues. Germline values: CDR1 KGHDR, CDR2 SFDVKD. The CDR3 DNA reads TGTGCCACCAGAGACGGGGTCCTCTATGAGCACTCCTTC. It is translated as CATRDGVLYEHSF.

This clonotype was observed many times. This chain links TRBV5-8 with TRBJ2-7; D may be TRBD2 (5 bases). The CDR3 loop spans 13 amino acids. V was pared by 4 bases and J by 3 bases, with 11 bases between. CDR1 is SGHTS and CDR2 is YDEGEE in the germline V gene. CDR3 nucleotides: TGTGCCAGCAGCGTTGAGCGGAACTACGAGCAGTACTTC. Amino acid sequence: CASSVERNYEQYF.

As for this clonotype: The limits of the CDR3 on the DNA are not certain, so only TCRdb's listed CDR3 is given. CDR3 amino acids: CASSLTTSSTSGRLFF. The chain combines TRBV7-2 with TRBJ1-4. The CDR3 is made up of 16 amino acids, end residues included. Germline loops: CDR1 SGHTA, CDR2 FQGNSA.

The chain carries TRBV7-2 and TRBJ2-3, with D unclear. The CDR3 covers 15 residues. Germline CDR1 and CDR2: SGHTA and FQGNSA. The ends were cut back, 1 base at V and 14 bases at J, with 22 bases in the middle. CDR3 amino acids: CASSLVLTKEKNTYF. The CDR3 nucleotides are TGTGCCAGCAGCTTAGTACTCACAAAAGAGAAGAACACGTATTTT.

For this clonotype: Because the CDR3's place on the DNA is in doubt, the DNA is left out and the CDR3 is given as listed by TCRdb. This chain uses TRBV10-3 with TRBJ1-2; the D call of TRBD1 is as the table states it, not checked on the DNA. Germline V gene sequence: CDR1 ENHRY, CDR2 SYGVKD. 20 amino acids form the CDR3, both terminal residues included. The CDR3 protein is CAIRGLPNEQFFGPGTRLTF.

This clonotype was counted ten times or more. The gene calls are TRBV11-2 and TRBJ2-1; maybe TRBD2 (6 bases). V dropped 0 bases and J dropped 10 bases, with 10 bases sitting between them. Germline loops: CDR1 SGHAT, CDR2 FQNNGV. This CDR3 is 13 amino acids long. The CDR3 nucleotides read TGTGCCAGCAGCTTAGACCCCGGGAGCGAGCAGTTCTTC. Its translation: CASSLDPGSEQFF. Together with reference TRBV11-2 and TRBJ2-1, the CDR3 gives the full variable domain: EAGVAQSPRYKIIEKRQSVAFWCNPISGHATLYWYQQILGQGPKLLIQFQNNGVVDDSQLPKDRFSAERLKGVDSTLKIQPAKLEDSAVYLCASSLDPGSEQFFGPGTRLTVL.

This sequence joins TRBV25-1 and TRBJ1-6; D is ambiguous. This CDR3 spans 15 amino acids. The germline V and J ends were trimmed by 1 base and 11 bases, with 15 bases remaining between them. Germline CDR1 and CDR2: MGHDK and SYGVNS. CDR3 sequence reads: CASSESGRFWAPLHF. The CDR3 coding sequence is TGTGCCAGCAGTGAATCCGGCAGGTTTTGGGCACCCCTCCACTTT.

Regarding this clonotype: The junction shows a germline mismatch at one end, possibly a read error. The gene calls are TRBV24-1 and TRBJ2-2; D assignment may be TRBD1 or TRBD2 (5 bases each). Germline V gene data show CDR1 as KGHDR and CDR2 as SFDVKD. The CDR3 spans 16 residues. The CDR3, as DNA: TGTGCCACCAGTTCACACAGGCCAGGGAGCGCCGGGGAGCAGTTTTTT. Protein product: CATSSHRPGSAGEQFF.